This T cell receptor (beta chain) is from a study of T cell changes during pregnancy in multiple sclerosis. Per the germline V gene, CDR1 is KGHSH and CDR2 is LQKENI. The CDR3 length is 11 residues. Between the trimmed V and J ends, which lost 6 bases and 2 bases, there was a span of 3 bases. The protocol was immunoSEQ multiplex PCR, while the TCRdb copy is restricted to in-frame clones and leaves out a portion. In the table there are roughly 87,000 clones, about 91% of which are singletons. In the case of this clone: The sample contains more than one DNA sequence encoding this CDR3.

The TCR comes from a female donor in good health, serving as a control in a pregnancy study. Some clones in this sample may be carry-over from other donors' samples. The chain combines TRBV18 with TRBJ2-3; no reliable D call. Sequenced here: PBMCs, sampled in the first trimester of pregnancy. The CDR3 loop reads CASSYTDTQYF. CDR3 sequence (DNA): TGTGCCAGCTCCTACACAGATACGCAGTATTTT.